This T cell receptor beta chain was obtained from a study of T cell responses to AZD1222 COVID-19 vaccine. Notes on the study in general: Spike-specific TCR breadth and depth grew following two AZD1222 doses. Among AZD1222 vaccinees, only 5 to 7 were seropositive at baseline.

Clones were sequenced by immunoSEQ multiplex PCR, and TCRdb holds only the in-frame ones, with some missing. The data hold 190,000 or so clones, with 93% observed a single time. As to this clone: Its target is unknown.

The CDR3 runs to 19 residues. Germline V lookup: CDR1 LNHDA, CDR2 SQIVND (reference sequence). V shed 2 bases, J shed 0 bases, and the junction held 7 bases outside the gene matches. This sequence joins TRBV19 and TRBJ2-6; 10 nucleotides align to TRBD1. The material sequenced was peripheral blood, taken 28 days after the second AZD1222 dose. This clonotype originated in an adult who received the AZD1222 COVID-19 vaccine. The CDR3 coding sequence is TGTGCCAGTAGTATATATCCGGGACAGGGGAACTCTGGGGCCAACGTCCTGACTTTC. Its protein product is CASSIYPGQGNSGANVLTF.